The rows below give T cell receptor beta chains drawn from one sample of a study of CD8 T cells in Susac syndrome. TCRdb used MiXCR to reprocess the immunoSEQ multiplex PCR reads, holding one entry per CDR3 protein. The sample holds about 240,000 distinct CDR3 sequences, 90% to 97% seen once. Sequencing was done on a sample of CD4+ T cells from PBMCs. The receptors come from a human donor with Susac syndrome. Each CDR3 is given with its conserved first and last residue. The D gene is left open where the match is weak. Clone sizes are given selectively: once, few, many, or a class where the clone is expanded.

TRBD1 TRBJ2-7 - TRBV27 TGTGCCAGCAGTTTACTATCCGGGACAGGATTTTACGAGCAGTACTTC CASSLLSGTGFYEQYF
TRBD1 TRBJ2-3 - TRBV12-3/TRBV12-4 TGTGCCAGCAGTTTTTTTGAGGGGGCCACAGATACGCAGTATTTT CASSFFEGATDTQYF
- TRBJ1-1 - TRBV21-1 TGTGCCAGCAGGGATAGTCCCGAGGGGGCTTTCTTT CASRDSPEGAFF
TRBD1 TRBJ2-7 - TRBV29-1 TGCAGCGTGAGGGACAGGGGGTCTTCCTACGAGCAGTACTTC CSVRDRGSSYEQYF
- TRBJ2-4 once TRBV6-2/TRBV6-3 TGTGCCAGCAGTTACCTTAGCGCCAAAAACATTCAGTACTTC CASSYLSAKNIQYF
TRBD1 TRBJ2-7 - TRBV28 TGTGCCAGCAGTTGGCTGGACAGGAACGAGCAGTACTTC CASSWLDRNEQYF
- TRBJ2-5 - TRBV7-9 TGTGCCAGCAGCCCAAGGGGGACCTCAGAGACCCAGTACTTC CASSPRGTSETQYF
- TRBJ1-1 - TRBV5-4 TGTGCCAGCAGCTTAACCTGGAACACTGAAGCTTTCTTT CASSLTWNTEAFF
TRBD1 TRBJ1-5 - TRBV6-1 TGTGCCAGCAGTGCAGGGGGAGCCAATCAGCCCCAGCATTTT CASSAGGANQPQHF
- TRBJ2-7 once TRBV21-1 TGTGCCAGCAGCAAAGTTCCAGGGGACCTCTACGAGCAGTACTTC CASSKVPGDLYEQYF
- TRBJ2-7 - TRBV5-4 TGTGCCAGCAGCGTATCCTTGGCCGGGGACTACGAGCAGTACTTC CASSVSLAGDYEQYF
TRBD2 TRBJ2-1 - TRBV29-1 TGCAGCTTCAGACTAGCGGGAGTTATGAATGAGCAGTTCTTC CSFRLAGVMNEQFF
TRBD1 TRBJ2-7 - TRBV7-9 TGTGCCAGCAGCGAACTCGGACAGGGCTACGAGCAGTACTTC CASSELGQGYEQYF
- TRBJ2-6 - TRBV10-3 TGTGCCATCAAAGGTATGACGCCCGTCCTGACTTTC CAIKGMTPVLTF
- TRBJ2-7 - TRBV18 TGTGCCAGCTCACCACAAGGAGTAGGGAGAGGGGAGCAGTACTTC CASSPQGVGRGEQYF
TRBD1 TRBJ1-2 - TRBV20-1 TGCAGTGCTAGAGACGGGACAGGGGGCGCGGGCTATGGCTACACCTTC CSARDGTGGAGYGYTF
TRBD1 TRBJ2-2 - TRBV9 TGTGCCAGCAGCGTACGACCCTCCATTCAGACAGGGGGCTCCGGGGAGCTGTTTTTT CASSVRPSIQTGGSGELFF
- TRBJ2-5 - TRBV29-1 TGCAGCGGCGTACAAGAGACCCAGTACTTC CSGVQETQYF
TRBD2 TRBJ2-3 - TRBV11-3 TGTGCCAGCAGCGCCCCTATAGCGGGAACCAGCACAGATACGCAGTATTTT CASSAPIAGTSTDTQYF
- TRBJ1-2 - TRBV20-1 TGCAGTGCTAGAGATTTGAGGGGTGAGGGCTATGGCTACACCTTC CSARDLRGEGYGYTF
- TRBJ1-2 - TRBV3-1 TGTGCCAGCAGCCCAAGTGAGTTATCCTATGGCTACACCTTC CASSPSELSYGYTF
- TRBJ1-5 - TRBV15 TGTGCCACCAGCAGAAGGGGTGGGGATCAGCCCCAGCATTTT CATSRRGGDQPQHF
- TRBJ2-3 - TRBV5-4 TGTGCCAGCAGCTTGGGGGGGAGTAGCACAGATACGCAGTATTTT CASSLGGSSTDTQYF
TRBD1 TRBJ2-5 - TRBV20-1 TGCAGTGCCCACAGGGACAGGGGGGCCGTAGAGACCCAGTACTTC CSAHRDRGAVETQYF
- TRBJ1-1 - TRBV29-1 TGCAGCGGCGCTAGACGGCTCATGAACACTGAAGCTTTCTTT CSGARRLMNTEAFF
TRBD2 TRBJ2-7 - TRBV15 TGTGCCACCAGCCTGATGGCAGCGGGAGGTTACGAGCAGTACTTC CATSLMAAGGYEQYF
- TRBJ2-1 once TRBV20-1 TGCAGTGCTCTGGGAGGTATAGGTCAGTTCTTC CSALGGIGQFF
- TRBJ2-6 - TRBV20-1 TGCAGTGCTAGTCGGGTCAACTCTGGGGCCAACGTCCTGACTTTC CSASRVNSGANVLTF
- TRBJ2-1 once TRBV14 TGTGCCAGCAGCCAAGATTTAGGACGATCCTACAATGAGCAGTTCTTC CASSQDLGRSYNEQFF
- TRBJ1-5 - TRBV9 TGTGCCAGCAGCGTAGGGGCGGTAACGGGTCAGCCCCAGCATTTT CASSVGAVTGQPQHF
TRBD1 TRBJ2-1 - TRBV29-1 TGCAGCGCTGTCCCTCGGGACAGCTCCTACAATGAGCAGTTCTTC CSAVPRDSSYNEQFF
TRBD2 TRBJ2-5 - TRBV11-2 TGTGCCAGCAGTGGGACTAGCGGGAGTGGAGAGACCCAGTACTTC CASSGTSGSGETQYF
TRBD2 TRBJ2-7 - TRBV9 TGTGCCAGCAGCGTAGACCCTAGCGGGAAGACCTACGAGCAGTACTTC CASSVDPSGKTYEQYF
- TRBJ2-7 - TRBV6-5 TGTGCCAGCAGTTCCCCCCATGGCGGTACCTTAATCTACGAGCAGTACTTC CASSSPHGGTLIYEQYF
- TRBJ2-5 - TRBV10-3 TGTGCCATCAGAGGGACTGCTGAAGAGACCCAGTACTTC CAIRGTAEETQYF
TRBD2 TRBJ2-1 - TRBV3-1 TGTGCCAGCAGCGTGCGGACTAGCGGGGCCAATGAGCAGTTCTTC CASSVRTSGANEQFF
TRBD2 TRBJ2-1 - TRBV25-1 TGTGCCAGCCGCTCAAGCGGGAGGGATGAGCAGTTCTTC CASRSSGRDEQFF
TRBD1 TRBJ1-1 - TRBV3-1 TGTGCCAGCAGGAAGACAGGGGGTAACACTGAAGCTTTCTTT CASRKTGGNTEAFF
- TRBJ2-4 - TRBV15 TGTGCCACCAGCAGAGGACAGCTTGTAGCCAAAAACATTCAGTACTTC CATSRGQLVAKNIQYF
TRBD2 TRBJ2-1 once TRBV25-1 TGTGCCAGCGCACTAGCGGGAGGGCATAGGGAGCAGTTCTTC CASALAGGHREQFF
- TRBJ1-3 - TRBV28 TGTGCCAGCAGTTCGACAGGACAACTCGGAAACACCATATATTTT CASSSTGQLGNTIYF
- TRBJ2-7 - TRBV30 TGTGCCTGGAGTGACGGACCCTACGAGCAGTACTTC CAWSDGPYEQYF
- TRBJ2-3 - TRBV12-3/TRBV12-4 TGTGCCAGCAGTTTAACGGGTTGGGGCACAGATACGCAGTATTTT CASSLTGWGTDTQYF
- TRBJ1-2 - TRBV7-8 TGTGCCAGCAGCATTAGGACAGACTATGGCTACACCTTC CASSIRTDYGYTF
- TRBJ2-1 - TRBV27 TGTGCCAGCAGTTATGAGCAGTTCTTC CASSYEQFF
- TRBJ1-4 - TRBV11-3 TGTGCCAGCAGCTTAGTCAGTGGTAATGAAAAACTGTTTTTT CASSLVSGNEKLFF